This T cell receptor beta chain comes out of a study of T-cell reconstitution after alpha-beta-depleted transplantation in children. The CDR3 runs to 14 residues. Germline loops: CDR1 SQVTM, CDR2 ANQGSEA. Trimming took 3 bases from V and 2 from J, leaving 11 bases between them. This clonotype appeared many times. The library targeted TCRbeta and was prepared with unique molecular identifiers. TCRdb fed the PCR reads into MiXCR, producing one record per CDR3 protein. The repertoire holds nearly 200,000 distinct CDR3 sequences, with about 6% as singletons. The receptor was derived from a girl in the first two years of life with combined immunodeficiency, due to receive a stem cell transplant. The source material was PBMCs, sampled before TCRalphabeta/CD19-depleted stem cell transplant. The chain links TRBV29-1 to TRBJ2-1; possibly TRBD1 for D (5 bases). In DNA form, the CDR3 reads TGCAGCGTTGAGGGGCAGGGTGCCTACAATGAGCAGTTCTTC. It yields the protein CSVEGQGAYNEQFF.